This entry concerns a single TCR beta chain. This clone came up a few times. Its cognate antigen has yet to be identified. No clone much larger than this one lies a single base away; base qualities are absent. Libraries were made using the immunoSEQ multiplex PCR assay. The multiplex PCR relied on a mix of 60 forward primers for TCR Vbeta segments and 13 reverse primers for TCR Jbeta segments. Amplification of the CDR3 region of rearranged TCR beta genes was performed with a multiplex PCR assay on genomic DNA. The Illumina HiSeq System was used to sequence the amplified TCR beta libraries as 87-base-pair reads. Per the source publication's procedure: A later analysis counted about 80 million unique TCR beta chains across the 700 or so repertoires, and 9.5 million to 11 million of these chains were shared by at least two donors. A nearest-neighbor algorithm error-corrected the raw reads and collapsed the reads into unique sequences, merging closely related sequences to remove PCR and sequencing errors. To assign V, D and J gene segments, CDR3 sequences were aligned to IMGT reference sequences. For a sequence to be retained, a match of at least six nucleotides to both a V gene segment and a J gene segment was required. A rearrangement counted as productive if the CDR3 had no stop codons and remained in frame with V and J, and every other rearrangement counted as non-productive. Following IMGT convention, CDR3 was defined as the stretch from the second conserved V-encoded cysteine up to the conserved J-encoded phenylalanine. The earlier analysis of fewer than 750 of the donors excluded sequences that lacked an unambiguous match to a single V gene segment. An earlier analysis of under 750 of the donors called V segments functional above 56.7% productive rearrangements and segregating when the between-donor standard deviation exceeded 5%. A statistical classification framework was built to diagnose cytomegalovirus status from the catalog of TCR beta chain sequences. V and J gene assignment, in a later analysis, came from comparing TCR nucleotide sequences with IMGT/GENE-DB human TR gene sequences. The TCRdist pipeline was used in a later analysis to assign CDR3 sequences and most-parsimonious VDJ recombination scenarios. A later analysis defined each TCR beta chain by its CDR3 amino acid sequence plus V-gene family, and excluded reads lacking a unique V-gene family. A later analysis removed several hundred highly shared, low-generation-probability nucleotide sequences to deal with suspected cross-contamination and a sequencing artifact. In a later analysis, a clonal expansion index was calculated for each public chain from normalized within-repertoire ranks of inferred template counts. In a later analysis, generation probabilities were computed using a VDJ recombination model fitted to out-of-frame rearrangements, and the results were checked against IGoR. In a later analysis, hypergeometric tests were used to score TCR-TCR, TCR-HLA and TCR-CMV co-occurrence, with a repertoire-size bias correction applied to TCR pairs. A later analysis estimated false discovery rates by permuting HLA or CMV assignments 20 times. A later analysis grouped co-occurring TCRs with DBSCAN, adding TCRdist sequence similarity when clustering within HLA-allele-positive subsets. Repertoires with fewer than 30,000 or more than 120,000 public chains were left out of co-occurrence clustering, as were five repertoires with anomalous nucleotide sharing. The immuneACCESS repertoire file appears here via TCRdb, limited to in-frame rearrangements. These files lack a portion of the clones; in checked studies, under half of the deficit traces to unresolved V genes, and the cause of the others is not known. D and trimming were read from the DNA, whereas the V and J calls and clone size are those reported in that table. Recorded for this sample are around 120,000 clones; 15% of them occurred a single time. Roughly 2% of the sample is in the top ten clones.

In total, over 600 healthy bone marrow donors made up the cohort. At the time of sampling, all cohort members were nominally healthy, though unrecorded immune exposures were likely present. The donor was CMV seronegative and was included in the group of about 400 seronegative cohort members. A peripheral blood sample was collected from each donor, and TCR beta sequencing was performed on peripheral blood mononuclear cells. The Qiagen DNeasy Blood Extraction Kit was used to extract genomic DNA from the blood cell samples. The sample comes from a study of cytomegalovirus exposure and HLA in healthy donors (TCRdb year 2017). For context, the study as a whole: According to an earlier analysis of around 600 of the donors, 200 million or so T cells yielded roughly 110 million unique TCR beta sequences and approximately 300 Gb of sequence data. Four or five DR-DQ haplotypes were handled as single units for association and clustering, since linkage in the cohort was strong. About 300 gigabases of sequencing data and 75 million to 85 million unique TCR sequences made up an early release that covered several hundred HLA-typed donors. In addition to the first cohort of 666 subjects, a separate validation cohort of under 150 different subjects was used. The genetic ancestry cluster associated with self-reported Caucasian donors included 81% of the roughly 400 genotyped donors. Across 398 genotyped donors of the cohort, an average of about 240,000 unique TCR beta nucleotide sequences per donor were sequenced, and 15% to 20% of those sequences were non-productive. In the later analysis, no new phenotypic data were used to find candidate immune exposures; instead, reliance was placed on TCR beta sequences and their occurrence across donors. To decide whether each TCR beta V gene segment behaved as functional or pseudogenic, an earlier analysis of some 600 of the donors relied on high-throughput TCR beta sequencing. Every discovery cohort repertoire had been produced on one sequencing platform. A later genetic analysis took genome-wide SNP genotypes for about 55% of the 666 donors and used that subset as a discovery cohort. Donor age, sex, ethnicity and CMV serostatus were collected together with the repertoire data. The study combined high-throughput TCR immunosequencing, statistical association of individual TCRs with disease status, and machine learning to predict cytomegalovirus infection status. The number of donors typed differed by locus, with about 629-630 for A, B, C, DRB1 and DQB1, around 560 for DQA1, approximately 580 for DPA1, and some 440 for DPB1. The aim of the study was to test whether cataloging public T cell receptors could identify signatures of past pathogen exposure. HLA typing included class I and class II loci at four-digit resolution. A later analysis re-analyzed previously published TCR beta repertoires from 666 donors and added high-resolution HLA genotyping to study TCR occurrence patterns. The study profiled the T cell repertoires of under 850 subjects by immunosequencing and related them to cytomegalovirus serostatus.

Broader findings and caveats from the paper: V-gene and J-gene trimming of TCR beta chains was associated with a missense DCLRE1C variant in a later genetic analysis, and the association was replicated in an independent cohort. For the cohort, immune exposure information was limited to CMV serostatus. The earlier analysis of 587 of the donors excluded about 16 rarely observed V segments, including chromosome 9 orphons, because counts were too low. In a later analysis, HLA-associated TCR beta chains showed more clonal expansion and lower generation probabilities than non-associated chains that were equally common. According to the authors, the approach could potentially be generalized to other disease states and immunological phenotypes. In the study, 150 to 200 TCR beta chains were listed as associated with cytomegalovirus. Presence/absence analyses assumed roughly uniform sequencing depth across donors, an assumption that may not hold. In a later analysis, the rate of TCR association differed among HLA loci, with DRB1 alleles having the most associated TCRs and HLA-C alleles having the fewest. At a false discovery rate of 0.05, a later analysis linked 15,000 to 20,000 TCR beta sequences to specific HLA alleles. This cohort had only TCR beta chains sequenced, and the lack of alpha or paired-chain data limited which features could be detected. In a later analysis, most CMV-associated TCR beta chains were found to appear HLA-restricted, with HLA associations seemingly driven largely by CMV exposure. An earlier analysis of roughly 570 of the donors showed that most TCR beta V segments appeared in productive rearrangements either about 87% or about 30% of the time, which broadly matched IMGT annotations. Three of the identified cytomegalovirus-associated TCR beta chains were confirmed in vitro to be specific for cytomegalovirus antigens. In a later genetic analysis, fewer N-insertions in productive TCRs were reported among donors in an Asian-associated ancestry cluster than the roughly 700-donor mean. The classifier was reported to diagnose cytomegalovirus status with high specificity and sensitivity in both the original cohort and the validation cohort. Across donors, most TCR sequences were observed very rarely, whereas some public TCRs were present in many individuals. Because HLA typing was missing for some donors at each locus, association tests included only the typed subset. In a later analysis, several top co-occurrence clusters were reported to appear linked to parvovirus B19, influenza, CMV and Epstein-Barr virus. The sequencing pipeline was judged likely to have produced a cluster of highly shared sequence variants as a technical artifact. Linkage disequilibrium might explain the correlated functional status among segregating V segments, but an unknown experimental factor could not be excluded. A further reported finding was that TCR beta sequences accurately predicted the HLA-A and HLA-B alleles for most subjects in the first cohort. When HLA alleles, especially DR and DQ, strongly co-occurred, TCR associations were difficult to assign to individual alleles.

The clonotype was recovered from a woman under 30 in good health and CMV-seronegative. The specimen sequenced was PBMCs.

The DNA sequence reads TGTGCCAGCAGCCAAGAATTGGACAGCCCTCCCTACGAGCAGTACTTC. It translates to CASSQELDSPPYEQYF. The V and J genes are TRBV14 and TRBJ2-7; possibly the D gene is TRBD1, per 6 matching bases. The CDR3 holds 16 amino acids from the cysteine to the phenylalanine. The retained sequence is limited to the CDR3, 48 bases, with the frame set at the first base. Trimming removed 0 bases from V and 2 bases from J, leaving 14 bases between the germline ends. The germline V gene sets CDR1 to SGHDN and CDR2 to FVKESK.